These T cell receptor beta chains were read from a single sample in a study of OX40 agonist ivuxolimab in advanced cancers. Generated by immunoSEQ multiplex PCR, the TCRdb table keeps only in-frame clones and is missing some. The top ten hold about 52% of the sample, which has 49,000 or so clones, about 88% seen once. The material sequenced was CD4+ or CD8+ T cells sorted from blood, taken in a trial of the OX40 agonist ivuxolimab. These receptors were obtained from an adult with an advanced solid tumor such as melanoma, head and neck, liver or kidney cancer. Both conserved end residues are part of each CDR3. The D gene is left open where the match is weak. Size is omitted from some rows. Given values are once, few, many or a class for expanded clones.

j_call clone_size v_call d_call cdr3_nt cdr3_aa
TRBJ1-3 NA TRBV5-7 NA TGTGCCAGCAGCTTGATCGGTTCGGGAAACACCATATATTTT CASSLIGSGNTIYF
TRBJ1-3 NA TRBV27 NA TGTGCCAGCGCCGGGGCTGGAAACACCATATATTTT CASAGAGNTIYF
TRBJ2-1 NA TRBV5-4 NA TGTGCCAGCAGCCTTGCGTGGGACGGTGAGCAGTTCTTC CASSLAWDGEQFF
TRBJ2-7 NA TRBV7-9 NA TGTGCCAGCAGCTTAGAACAGGGTGTCCCCTACGAGCAGTACTTC CASSLEQGVPYEQYF
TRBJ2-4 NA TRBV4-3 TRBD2 TGCGCCAGCAGCCAAGATCGAGCGGGGTGGGTCAAAAACATTCAGTACTTC CASSQDRAGWVKNIQYF
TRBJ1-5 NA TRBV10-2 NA TGCGCCAGCAGTGCTGAGAGTAGCAATCAGCCCCAGCATTTT CASSAESSNQPQHF
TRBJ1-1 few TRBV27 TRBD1 TGTGCCAGCAGTCATTGGGACAGTGAAGCTTTCTTT CASSHWDSEAFF
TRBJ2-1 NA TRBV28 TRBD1 TGTGCCAGCAGGCTATACAGGGGGCTGGACAATGAGCAGTTCTTC CASRLYRGLDNEQFF
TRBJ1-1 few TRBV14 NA TGTGCCAGCAGCTCTAACACAGAAGCTTTCTTT CASSSNTEAFF
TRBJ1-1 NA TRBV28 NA TGTGCCAGCACTTCTATCGAGAACACTGAAGCTTTCTTT CASTSIENTEAFF
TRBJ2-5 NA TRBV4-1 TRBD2 TGCGCCAGCAGCCAAGACCACGGGAGGGGGACCCAGTACTTC CASSQDHGRGTQYF
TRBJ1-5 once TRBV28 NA TGTGCCAGCAGTTTACTGAGGAATAGCAATCAGCCCCAGCATTTT CASSLLRNSNQPQHF
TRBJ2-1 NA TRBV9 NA TGTGCCAGCAGCGTAGGGACTGCCGTAACGCCGGAGCAGTTCTTC CASSVGTAVTPEQFF
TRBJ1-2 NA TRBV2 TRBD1 TGTGCCAGCAGGGATCTCGGGACAGCCACCTATGGCTACACCTTC CASRDLGTATYGYTF
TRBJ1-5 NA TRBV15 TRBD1 TGTGCCACCAGCAGGGCAACAGGGGCGAATCAGCCCCAGCATTTT CATSRATGANQPQHF
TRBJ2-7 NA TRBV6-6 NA TGTGCCAGCAGTTACTCGACAGACTACGAGCAGTACTTC CASSYSTDYEQYF
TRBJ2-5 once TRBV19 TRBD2 TGTGCCAGTAGAACCTCGGGGGGTGAGACCCAGTACTTC CASRTSGGETQYF
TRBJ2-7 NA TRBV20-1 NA TGCAGTGCCTTGGGGGGTTGGTGGCAGTACTTC CSALGGWWQYF
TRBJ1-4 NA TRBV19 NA TGTGCCAGTAGTACTAGGGTTAAGGGATTAGCAACTAATGAAAAACTGTTTTTT CASSTRVKGLATNEKLFF
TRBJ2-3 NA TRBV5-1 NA TGCGCCAGCAGCTTCAACACAGATACGCAGTATTTT CASSFNTDTQYF
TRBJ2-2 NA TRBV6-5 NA TGTGCCAGCAACCCGTTAGGGAAAGGGGGCGGGAAGCTGTTTTTT CASNPLGKGGGKLFF
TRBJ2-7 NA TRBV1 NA TGCACCAGCAGCCCGGATGGCGGGATCCCCTCGTCCTACGAGCAGTACTTC CTSSPDGGIPSSYEQYF
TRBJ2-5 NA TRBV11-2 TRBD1 TGTGCCAGCAGCTTAGATCATCACCCACAGGGGGCCCAAGAGACCCAGTACTTC CASSLDHHPQGAQETQYF
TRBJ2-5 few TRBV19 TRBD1 TGTGCCAGTAGTATGGGACAGGGTGTAGAGACCCAGTACTTC CASSMGQGVETQYF
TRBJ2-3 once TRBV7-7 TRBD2 TGTGCTAGCAGCCACAGCGGGGGGCCCGTCCCAGATACGCAGTATTTT CASSHSGGPVPDTQYF
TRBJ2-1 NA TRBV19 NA TGTGCCAGTAGTATGGGTTGGACACCTTACAATGAGCAGTTCTTC CASSMGWTPYNEQFF
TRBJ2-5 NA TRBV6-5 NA TGTGCCAGCAGTTACTCGCGAGGGAGGCGTCAAGAGACCCAGTACTTC CASSYSRGRRQETQYF
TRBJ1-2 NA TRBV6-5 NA TGTGCCAGCAGAAAACAGCCCTTCTATGGCTACACCTTC CASRKQPFYGYTF
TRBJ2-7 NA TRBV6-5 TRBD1 TGTGCCAGCAGCCCGGACAGGGGAACCTACGAGCAGTACTTC CASSPDRGTYEQYF
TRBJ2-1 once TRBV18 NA TGTGCCAGCTCACCGGGGGAAAGCTCCTACAATGAGCAGTTCTTC CASSPGESSYNEQFF
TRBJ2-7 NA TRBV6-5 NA TGTGCCAGCAGTTACGGGGCCACCGCCCTCGAGCAGTACTTC CASSYGATALEQYF
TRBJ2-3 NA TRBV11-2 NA TGTGCCAGCAGCTTAGAGAGGAGGGGCAGGCGCACAGATACGCAGTATTTT CASSLERRGRRTDTQYF
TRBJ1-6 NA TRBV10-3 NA TGTGCCATCAGTAACGCCGGGGGCTCCTATAATTCACCCCTCCACTTT CAISNAGGSYNSPLHF
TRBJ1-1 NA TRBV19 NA TGTGCCAGTGACCAGGGTACCACTGAAGCTTTCTTT CASDQGTTEAFF
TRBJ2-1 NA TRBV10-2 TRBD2 TGCGCCAGCAGTCCAATCCGGGAGGGCCCTCGCAATGAGCAGTTCTTC CASSPIREGPRNEQFF
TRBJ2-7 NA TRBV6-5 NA TGTGCCAGCAGTTACTCGGCGGCAGACTCCTACGAGCAGTACTTC CASSYSAADSYEQYF
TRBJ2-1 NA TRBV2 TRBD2 TGTGCCAGCAGTGAGGGACTAGGCCCACGGCAGTTCTTC CASSEGLGPRQFF
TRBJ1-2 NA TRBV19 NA TGTGCCAGTAGTATAGGTTCCAGGGCAACGAGTGGCTACACCTTC CASSIGSRATSGYTF
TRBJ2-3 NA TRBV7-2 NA TGTGCCAGCGGCCCAGGGCCAGATACGCAGTATTTT CASGPGPDTQYF
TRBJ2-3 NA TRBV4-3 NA TGCGCCAGCAGCCAAGATATCAGCCCTCTCAGCACAGATACGCAGTATTTT CASSQDISPLSTDTQYF
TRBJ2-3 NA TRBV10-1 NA TGCGCCAGCAGTGAGTCCGTGGAGGTTGATACGCAGTATTTT CASSESVEVDTQYF
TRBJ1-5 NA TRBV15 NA TGTGCCACCAGCAGAGAGAATCAGCCCCAGCATTTT CATSRENQPQHF
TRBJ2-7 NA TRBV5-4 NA TGTGCCAGCAGCTTGGCCAGGGAGCCCTACGAGCAGTACTTC CASSLAREPYEQYF
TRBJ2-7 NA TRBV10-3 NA TGTGCCATCAGTGCGAGGGGCTACAGCTCCTACGAGCAGTACTTC CAISARGYSSYEQYF
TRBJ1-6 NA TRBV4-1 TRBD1 TGCGCCAGCAGCCCCCGACAGGGGTCAGATTCACCCCTCCACTTT CASSPRQGSDSPLHF
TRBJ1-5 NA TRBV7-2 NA TGTGCCAGCAGCCTGTGGGATATGATGGGCAATCAGCCCCAGCATTTT CASSLWDMMGNQPQHF
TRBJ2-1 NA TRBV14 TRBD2 TGTGCCAGCAGCCCCTGGACTAGCGGGGGGGCGGCCTACAATGAGCAGTTCTTC CASSPWTSGGAAYNEQFF
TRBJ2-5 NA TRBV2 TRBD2 TGTGCCAGAGGATCGGCGGGAGGGGAGACCCAGTACTTC CARGSAGGETQYF
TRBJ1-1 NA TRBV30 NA TGTGCCTGGAGGACTGCCATGAACACTGAAGCTTTCTTT CAWRTAMNTEAFF
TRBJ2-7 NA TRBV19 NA TGTGCCAGTAGTACAGGAGTAGGAACCTACGAGCAGTACTTC CASSTGVGTYEQYF